The 5 T cell receptor beta chains presented below share a single source sample, sequenced in a study of technical replicates of blood from a handful of donors. Data came from immunoSEQ multiplex PCR; TCRdb stores just in-frame clones and leaves some out. Altogether 65,000 to 90,000 clones are present, around 90% being singletons, with the ten largest covering 0.25% to 0.35%. The sequencing sample was made of T cells isolated from PBMCs. The source is a human donor in good health.

The CDR3, as DNA: TGTGCCAGCAGCTTGGCCGATAGCGGGGGGGCCCACGAGCAGTACTTC. Amino acids: CASSLADSGGAHEQYF. J is TRBJ2-7 and V is TRBV5-4; 11 bases are a match to TRBD2. The CDR3 spans 16 residues. V shed 0 bases and J 5 bases; nucleotides not matched to a gene: 7. CDR1 SGHNT and CDR2 YYREEE come from the germline V gene (reference sequence).

V and J are TRBV6-1 and TRBJ1-1, with 10 bases lining up with TRBD1. With 5 bases clipped from V and 11 bases from J, the junction kept 14 bases outside the gene matches. The CDR3 is made up of 15 amino acids. The germline V gene has CDR1 MNHNS and CDR2 SASEGT. CDR3 sequence: CASSLTGTGALGAFF. CDR3 nucleotide sequence: TGTGCCAGCAGTTTAACCGGGACAGGGGCCTTGGGGGCTTTCTTT.

The chain couples TRBV7-9 to TRBJ2-7, with TRBD1 matching over 11 bases. CDR1 and CDR2 from the germline V gene are SEHNR and FQNEAQ (reference sequence). This CDR3 region has 13 residues. The V and J ends lost 10 bases and 3 bases, in that order; junction bases with no gene match: 5. The CDR3 reads CATRGQGVYEQYF. CDR3 DNA: TGTGCCACCAGGGGACAGGGGGTCTACGAGCAGTACTTC.

This clone was observed a handful of times. The chain uses TRBV27 and TRBJ1-4; D is undetermined. The germline gives CDR1 MNHEY, CDR2 SMNVEV (reference sequence). Deletions cut 5 bases from V and 0 bases from J, with 7 bases between. The length of the CDR3 is 14 residues. CDR3 DNA sequence: TGTGCCAGCAGTAGTATAGCAACTAATGAAAAACTGTTTTTT. Encoded protein: CASSSIATNEKLFF.

CDR3 DNA sequence: TGCGCCAGCAGCCGAATTTTTCAGGGTGGATACGCCGGGGAGCTGTTTTTT. Its protein is CASSRIFQGGYAGELFF. The chain uses TRBV4-1 and TRBJ2-2, with D possibly matching TRBD1 (5 bases). CDR1 and CDR2 from the germline V gene are MGHRA and YSYEKL. The CDR3 is made up of 17 amino acids. Trimming removed 4 bases from V and 6 bases from J, with 21 bases in between.